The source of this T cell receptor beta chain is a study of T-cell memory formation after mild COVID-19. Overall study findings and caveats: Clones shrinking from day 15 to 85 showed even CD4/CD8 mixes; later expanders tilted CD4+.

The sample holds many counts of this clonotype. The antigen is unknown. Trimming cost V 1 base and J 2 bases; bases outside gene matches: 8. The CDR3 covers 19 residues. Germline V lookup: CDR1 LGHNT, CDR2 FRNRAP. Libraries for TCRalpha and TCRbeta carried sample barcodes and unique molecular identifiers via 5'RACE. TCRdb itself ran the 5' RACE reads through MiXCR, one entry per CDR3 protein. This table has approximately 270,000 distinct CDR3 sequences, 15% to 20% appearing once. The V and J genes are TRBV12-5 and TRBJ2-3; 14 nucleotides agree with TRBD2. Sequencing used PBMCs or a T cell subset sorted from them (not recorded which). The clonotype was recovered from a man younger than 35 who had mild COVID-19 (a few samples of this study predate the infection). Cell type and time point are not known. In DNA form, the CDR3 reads TGTGCTAGTGGTTTGGGACTAGCGGGGGGGGGAACCTACACAGATACGCAGTATTTT. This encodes CASGLGLAGGGTYTDTQYF.